A selection of T cell receptor beta chains follows, all from one sample in a study of blood T cell repertoires in COVID-19. Profiling relied on immunoSEQ multiplex PCR, and the TCRdb table lists in-frame clones only, not all of them. Here the sample spans under 300,000 clones, around 83% being singletons. The specimen sequenced was peripheral blood. These receptors all come from a middle-aged woman who had recovered from COVID-19. CDR3s include the opening cysteine and the closing phenylalanine or tryptophan. Each record gives: clone size, D gene, J gene, V gene, CDR3 DNA, CDR3 protein. D genes are given only for firm matches. Not all rows give a size; the values are once, few, many and, for expanded clones, a class.

NA	NA	TRBJ1-1	TRBV12-3/TRBV12-4	TGTGCCAGCAGTTTCCAGATCTCTGAAGCTTTCTTT	CASSFQISEAFF
NA	NA	TRBJ2-1	TRBV3-1/TRBV3-2	TGTGCCAGCAGCCCACGACTAGTCTTCAATGAGCAGTTCTTC	CASSPRLVFNEQFF
once	NA	TRBJ1-1	TRBV5-1	TGCGCCAGCAGCTTGCGCCGCGCGGGGAACACTGAAGCTTTCTTT	CASSLRRAGNTEAFF
NA	NA	TRBJ2-5	TRBV18	TGTGCCAGCTCACCCCCCTCCCAAGAGACCCAGTACTTC	CASSPPSQETQYF
NA	TRBD1	TRBJ2-5	TRBV29-1	TGCAGCGCCAGACAGGGAGAGACCCAGTACTTC	CSARQGETQYF
many	NA	TRBJ2-1	TRBV24-1	TGTGCCACCAGTGATTTTGGGGGCCATCAGTTCTTC	CATSDFGGHQFF
NA	TRBD2	TRBJ2-5	TRBV28	TGTGCCAGCAGGCCCAGCGGGGGGGCAGAGACCCAGTACTTC	CASRPSGGAETQYF
NA	TRBD2	TRBJ2-3	TRBV11-3	TGTGCCAGCAGCATAAGCGGGACGGTGGGAGATACGCAGTATTTT	CASSISGTVGDTQYF
NA	TRBD1	TRBJ1-5	TRBV19	TGTGCCAGTACCCCGGATCCCCCGGGACAGGGTTCGGGACAGCCCCAGCATTTT	CASTPDPPGQGSGQPQHF
NA	TRBD1	TRBJ2-7	TRBV6-5	TGTGCCAGCAGTTACCAAGGACAGGGAGCCTACGAGCAGTACTTC	CASSYQGQGAYEQYF
few	TRBD1	TRBJ1-2	TRBV5-4	TGTGCCAGCAGCCCCGGACAGGGTGAGACGCGCGGCTACACCTTC	CASSPGQGETRGYTF
few	TRBD1	TRBJ2-1	TRBV10-3	TGTGCCATCAGTGAGGGACAGGGGGCCAATGAGCAGTTCTTC	CAISEGQGANEQFF
NA	TRBD1	TRBJ1-2	TRBV5-1	TGCGCCAGCAGCGAGCAGACAGGGTTCCCCTTGTCAGGCTACACCTTC	CASSEQTGFPLSGYTF
NA	TRBD2	TRBJ2-3	TRBV15	TGTGCCACCAGCAGAGATATAGCGGGGGCGGGAACAGATACGCAGTATTTT	CATSRDIAGAGTDTQYF
once	TRBD2	TRBJ2-3	TRBV13	TGTGCCAGCAGCTTAGAGGGCGGCGGGGGGGGTGCAGATACGCAGTATTTT	CASSLEGGGGGADTQYF
NA	NA	TRBJ1-1	TRBV5-1	TGCGCCAGCAGCGTCGGACAAAACACTGAAGCTTTCTTT	CASSVGQNTEAFF
once	TRBD1	TRBJ2-7	TRBV18	TGTGCCAGCTCACCACAGGGGGCAAGCTACGAGCAGTACTTC	CASSPQGASYEQYF
NA	NA	TRBJ1-1	TRBV7-8	TGTGCCAGCAGCTTGGGCAGACCGCCAAACACTGAAGCTTTCTTT	CASSLGRPPNTEAFF
NA	TRBD1	TRBJ1-5	TRBV9	TGTGCCAGCAGCGTCGGGACAGAAAATCAGCCCCAGCATTTT	CASSVGTENQPQHF
NA	TRBD1	TRBJ1-1	TRBV28	TGTGCCAGCAGCGAGAGCGGGACAGGGGGCGACTTTGGTGCTTTCTTT	CASSESGTGGDFGAFF
few	NA	TRBJ1-1	TRBV6-5	TGTGCCAGCAGTTACTCGTTCACACTGAACACTGAAGCTTTCTTT	CASSYSFTLNTEAFF
NA	TRBD1	TRBJ2-3	TRBV4-1	TGCGCCAGCAGCCATAGGAGGCCGGGACAGGGAACAGATACGCAGTATTTT	CASSHRRPGQGTDTQYF
once	NA	TRBJ1-1	TRBV6-2/TRBV6-3	TGTGCCAGCAGTTACTACAGACCGAACACTGAAGCTTTCTTT	CASSYYRPNTEAFF
once	NA	TRBJ2-7	TRBV4-3	TGCGCCAGCAGCCAAGAATCGAGGAGGGGCGTAGAGCAGTACTTC	CASSQESRRGVEQYF
NA	NA	TRBJ2-1	TRBV5-4	TGTGCCAGCAGCTCTGACAATGAGCAGTTCTTC	CASSSDNEQFF
NA	TRBD1	TRBJ1-2	TRBV6-5	TGTGCCAGCAGGACGACAGGGGAAGGGTACTATGGCTACACCTTC	CASRTTGEGYYGYTF
once	TRBD1	TRBJ1-1	TRBV6-5	TGTGCCAGCAGTTACTTAAACAGGGGCAAAGCTTTCTTT	CASSYLNRGKAFF
NA	NA	TRBJ2-3	TRBV27	TGTGCCAGCAGTACCCACGCGGTCACAGATACGCAGTATTTT	CASSTHAVTDTQYF
NA	NA	TRBJ2-7	TRBV7-9	TGTGCCAGCAGCCGAGGACCTCGGGAGAGCTTC	CASSRGPRESF
NA	TRBD2	TRBJ2-1	TRBV4-3	TGCGCCAGCAGCCAAATATTTAGCGGGGAAGGCAATGAGCAGTTCTTC	CASSQIFSGEGNEQFF
NA	TRBD2	TRBJ2-5	TRBV4-2	TGTGCCAGCAGCCCCAGGTCGGCTAGCGGGGGAACGGGGGAGACCCAGTACTTC	CASSPRSASGGTGETQYF
NA	TRBD2	TRBJ2-7	TRBV6-2/TRBV6-3	TGTGCCAGCAGTCCATTCGGGGGGTTCACGGGGGAGCAGTACTTC	CASSPFGGFTGEQYF
NA	TRBD2	TRBJ2-3	TRBV5-8	TGTGCCAGCAGCTTGGAAGCGGGGGGGGATACGCAGTATTTT	CASSLEAGGDTQYF
NA	NA	TRBJ1-2	TRBV6-2/TRBV6-3	TGTGCCAGCAGTTACACGGCGGGCATTGATGGCTACACCTTC	CASSYTAGIDGYTF
NA	TRBD2	TRBJ2-5	TRBV3-1/TRBV3-2	TGTGCCAGCAGCCCCGGGACTAGGATAGAGACCCAGTACTTC	CASSPGTRIETQYF
NA	TRBD1	TRBJ1-2	TRBV7-2	TGTGCCGAGCGAAGGACAGGACCCTATGGCTACACCTTC	CAERRTGPYGYTF
NA	NA	TRBJ1-1	TRBV30	TGTGCCTGGTGGGGGGAGAACACTGAAGCTTTCTTT	CAWWGENTEAFF
NA	TRBD2	TRBJ2-3	TRBV4-1	TGCGCCAGCAGCCAAGGAGCGGGGGGGACCCCCGATACGCAGTATTTT	CASSQGAGGTPDTQYF
few	NA	TRBJ1-1	TRBV7-9	TGTGCCAGCAGCATGACAGTGAACACTGAAGCTTTCTTT	CASSMTVNTEAFF
NA	NA	TRBJ2-2	TRBV4-2	TGTGCCAGCAGCCAAGATCGAGTGGTGCAGGGGAACACCGGGGAGCTGTTTTTT	CASSQDRVVQGNTGELFF
NA	NA	TRBJ1-1	TRBV6-6	TGTGCCAGCAACTTAGCTTCGGGGACTGAAGCTTTCTTT	CASNLASGTEAFF
NA	TRBD1	TRBJ1-2	TRBV28	TGTGCCAGCATCCCGACAGGGGGCCCCTATGGCTACACCTTC	CASIPTGGPYGYTF
NA	TRBD2	TRBJ2-7	TRBV5-4	TGTGCCAGCAGCTCCCCACAAGGACTAGCGGGGCTCGAGCAGTACTTC	CASSSPQGLAGLEQYF